Presented here are 13 T cell receptor beta chains from one specimen sequenced in a study of blood T cell repertoires in COVID-19. Generated by immunoSEQ multiplex PCR, the TCRdb table keeps only in-frame clones and is missing some. The sample lists roughly 520,000 clones, 85% to 90% seen once, with 1.5% to 2% in the top ten. The sample taken for sequencing was PBMCs or T cells enriched from blood (not recorded which). All receptors come from a woman in her thirties or forties who had recovered from COVID-19.

J is TRBJ2-1 and V is TRBV9, with D unresolved. The CDR3 has 14 amino acids. V lost 4 bases, J lost 4 bases, and 12 bases lay in between. The V gene's germline CDR1 is SGDLS and CDR2 YYNGEE. The CDR3 loop is CASSPTLEYNEQFF. The CDR3 coding sequence is TGTGCCAGCAGCCCGACTTTGGAATACAATGAGCAGTTCTTC. The variable domain in full, completed from reference TRBV9 and TRBJ2-1, reads DSGVTQTPKHLITATGQRVTLRCSPRSGDLSVYWYQQSLDQGLQFLIQYYNGEERAKGNILERFSAQQFPDLHSELNLSSLELGDSALYFCASSPTLEYNEQFFGPGTRLTVL.

This clone was seen just once. This CDR3 is CASSSRALNTEAFF. The CDR3 nucleotides read TGTGCCAGCAGCTCCAGGGCCCTGAACACTGAAGCTTTCTTT. V and J are TRBV5-4 and TRBJ1-1; D might be TRBD1 (5 bases). The germline gives CDR1 SGHNT, CDR2 YYREEE (reference sequence). Trimming stripped 3 bases from V and 0 bases from J, with 9 bases between. The CDR3 contains 14 residues.

The gene calls are TRBV9 and TRBJ1-1, with D hard to call. The V gene lost 0 bases and the J gene lost 0 bases, with 6 bases spanning the gap. The CDR3 extends over 14 amino acids. Germline assignment: CDR1 SGDLS and CDR2 YYNGEE. The CDR3 DNA reads TGTGCCAGCAGCGTAGACTATCTGAACACTGAAGCTTTCTTT. This encodes CASSVDYLNTEAFF.

V and J are TRBV12-3 or TRBV12-4 and TRBJ1-2; tentative D call: TRBD1 (5 bases). The CDR3 totals 13 residues. V was cut by 6 bases and J by 4 bases, with 12 bases left in between. The CDR3 bases are TGTGCCAGCAGACCCGGGGGTGTCTATGGCTACACCTTC. Its translation: CASRPGGVYGYTF.

The rearrangement joins TRBV5-4 to TRBJ2-1; 12 bases align to TRBD2. V trimming: 3 bases; J trimming: 9 bases; junction bases outside the gene matches: 7. Germline assignment: CDR1 SGHNT and CDR2 YYREEE (reference sequence). The CDR3 is made up of 15 amino acids. In nucleotides, the CDR3 is TGTGCCAGCAGCTCCCTAGCGGGAGGGCGGTTTGAGCAGTTCTTC. It specifies CASSSLAGGRFEQFF.

This clone was detected a few times. V and J are TRBV7-2 and TRBJ1-2; D ambiguous. The germline V gene encodes CDR1 SGHTA and CDR2 FQGNSA. V was trimmed by 5 bases and J by 4 bases, leaving 8 bases between them. The CDR3 consists of 12 residues. The CDR3 DNA reads TGTGCCAGCAGCGCCCCAGGCTATGGCTACACCTTC. Encoded protein: CASSAPGYGYTF.

The J gene is TRBJ1-6, the V gene TRBV2; 9 bases line up with TRBD1. Germline V lookup: CDR1 SNHLY, CDR2 FYNNEI. V lost 5 bases and J lost 7; bases outside the gene matches: 9. The CDR3 spans 16 residues. This CDR3 reads CASSQLAGTGNSPLHF. For the CDR3, the DNA is TGTGCCAGCAGTCAACTAGCCGGGACAGGGAATTCACCCCTCCACTTT.

The chain uses TRBV15 and TRBJ2-1, with 7 bases fitting TRBD1. Trimming at V came to 3 bases and at J to 9 bases, leaving 11 bases not matched to a gene. Germline V gene lookup returns CDR1 LNHNV and CDR2 YYDKDF (reference sequence). This CDR3 is 15 amino acids long. Here the CDR3 reads CATSSSYTGDVEQFF. The DNA of the CDR3 is TGTGCCACCAGCAGCTCGTATACAGGGGATGTTGAGCAGTTCTTC.

The gene calls are TRBV20-1 and TRBJ1-6; D is undetermined. Germline CDR1 reads DFQATT; CDR2 reads SNEGSKA (reference sequence). Trimming pared 4 bases from V and 14 bases from J, leaving 12 bases between. The CDR3 is 11 residues long. The CDR3 is CSAMSEQTLHF. The CDR3 DNA follows: TGCAGTGCTATGTCGGAGCAGACCCTCCACTTT.

The chain recombines TRBV6-5 with TRBJ2-1; 7 nucleotides agree with TRBD1. The ends lost 5 bases at V and 8 bases at J; junction bases unmatched: 3. Germline-derived CDR1 and CDR2 are MNHEY and SVGAGI. The CDR3 runs to 12 residues. DNA for the CDR3: TGTGCCAGCAGTCCGACAGGGTATGAGCAGTTCTTC. This codes for CASSPTGYEQFF.

The chain links TRBV18 to TRBJ1-1; tentatively, D is TRBD1 (5 bases). The length of the CDR3 is 14 residues. The germline CDR1 and CDR2 sequences are KGHSH and LQKENI. The germline V and J ends were trimmed by 5 bases and 1 base, with 11 bases remaining between them. CDR3 nucleotide sequence: TGTGCCAGCTCAGTAGGACATCCGAACACTGAAGCTTTCTTT. It specifies CASSVGHPNTEAFF.

The rearrangement links TRBV9 to TRBJ2-4; the D gene is possibly TRBD2 (6 bases). Germline V gives CDR1 SGDLS, CDR2 YYNGEE. The V gene lost 4 bases and the J gene lost 6 bases, with 17 bases spanning the gap. The CDR3 sequence is 15 residues long. The CDR3 sequence: CASSPWADGGNIQYF. CDR3 bases: TGTGCCAGCAGCCCGTGGGCGGACGGGGGAAACATTCAGTACTTC. The entire variable domain, with the rest obtained from reference TRBV9 and TRBJ2-4, is as follows: DSGVTQTPKHLITATGQRVTLRCSPRSGDLSVYWYQQSLDQGLQFLIQYYNGEERAKGNILERFSAQQFPDLHSELNLSSLELGDSALYFCASSPWADGGNIQYFGAGTRLSVL.

The chain couples TRBV19 to TRBJ1-1, with 7 bases matching TRBD1. The CDR3 contains 13 residues. The germline gives CDR1 LNHDA, CDR2 SQIVND (reference sequence). The J segment lost 4 bases and the V segment lost 6 bases, leaving 5 bases of the junction unmatched. CDR3 region: CASSWGQLTEAFF. The DNA of the CDR3 is TGTGCCAGTAGCTGGGGACAGCTCACTGAAGCTTTCTTT.